One sample yielded the 15 T cell receptor beta chains listed below, sequenced in a study of identical twins. In TCRdb, the 5' RACE reads were re-called with MiXCR into one record per CDR3 protein. The table records 420,000 or so distinct CDR3 sequences, around a sixth of them present only once. Sequencing input: naive T cells sorted from blood. The receptors stem from a man aged 45-60 years in good health.

This clonotype was recorded only once. This chain joins TRBV18 and TRBJ2-1; no definite D call. Germline V gene data show CDR1 as KGHSH and CDR2 as LQKENI. V was shortened by 3 bases and J by 5 bases, with 14 bases between the two germline ends. The CDR3 contains 15 residues. The CDR3 DNA is TGTGCCAGCTCACCCACGGATATTAGAGACAATGAGCAGTTCTTC. Amino acids: CASSPTDIRDNEQFF.

V is TRBV20-1 and J is TRBJ2-7; D not resolved. The CDR3 has 13 amino acids. V gave up 3 bases and J gave up 6 bases, with 15 bases separating them. Germline V gives CDR1 DFQATT, CDR2 SNEGSKA (reference sequence). Here the CDR3 reads CSARDPPKGEQYF. Here the CDR3 DNA reads TGCAGTGCTAGGGACCCCCCGAAAGGCGAGCAGTACTTC.

The chain joins TRBV7-9 to TRBJ1-6, with D hard to call. V lost 6 bases and J 6 bases, leaving 18 bases between the germline ends. CDR1 is SEHNR and CDR2 is FQNEAQ in the germline V gene (reference sequence). The CDR3 is 16 residues long. The CDR3 region has the DNA TGTGCCAGCAGGGAGAATACCGGGATGACTAATTCACCCCTCCACTTT. It specifies CASRENTGMTNSPLHF.

This clonotype was counted only a few times. This sequence joins TRBV4-2 and TRBJ2-3; the match to TRBD1 covers 8 bases. This CDR3 comprises 14 residues. V lost 4 bases to trimming and J lost 5 bases; unmatched junction nucleotides: 5. From germline, CDR1 is LGHNA and CDR2 YNFKEQ. The CDR3 here is CASSRQGIGDTQYF. CDR3 in DNA: TGTGCCAGCAGCCGACAGGGGATAGGAGATACGCAGTATTTT.

This clonotype appeared many times. V is TRBV7-6 and J is TRBJ2-1; the match to TRBD1 covers 7 bases. The CDR3 length is 17 residues. CDR1 is SGHVS and CDR2 is FNYEAQ in the germline V gene. The V and J ends lost 5 bases and 7 bases, in that order; junction bases with no gene match: 17. The CDR3 DNA sequence: TGTGCCAGCAGCCCCACAGGGGCCAATGCCCCCGGGAATGAGCAGTTCTTC. Protein: CASSPTGANAPGNEQFF.

The chain combines TRBV20-1 with TRBJ2-1, with TRBD2 matching 9 bases. J lost 5 bases, V lost 5 bases, and 10 bases had no gene match. Looked up from germline, CDR1 is DFQATT and CDR2 is SNEGSKA (reference sequence). The CDR3 consists of 15 residues. DNA for the CDR3: TGCAGTGCTCGCCGAGGAGCTAGCGGGGACAATGAGCAGTTCTTC. As protein: CSARRGASGDNEQFF.

This clonotype was counted between two and nine times. This chain connects TRBV30 to TRBJ2-1, with 9 bases matching TRBD1. After removal of 5 bases from V and 4 bases from J, the junction contained 12 bases not matched to a gene. Per germline, CDR1 GTSNPN and CDR2 SVGIG (reference sequence). The length of the CDR3 is 16 residues. CDR3 sequence reads: CAWVYPGTGLYNEQFF. CDR3 in DNA: TGTGCCTGGGTCTATCCTGGGACAGGGTTGTACAATGAGCAGTTCTTC.

The rearrangement uses TRBV7-8 and TRBJ1-1, with a possible D match to TRBD1 (5 bases). The CDR3 runs to 18 residues. Per the germline V gene, CDR1 is SGHVS and CDR2 is FQNEAQ. Trimming stripped 11 bases from V and 3 bases from J, with 31 bases between. CDR3 residues: CASQGPNPGWRRYTEAFF. The DNA of the CDR3 is TGTGCCTCTCAGGGCCCCAACCCGGGGTGGAGGCGATACACTGAAGCTTTCTTT. Together with reference TRBV7-8 and TRBJ1-1, the CDR3 gives the full variable domain: GAGVSQSPRYKVAKRGQDVALRCDPISGHVSLFWYQQALGQGPEFLTYFQNEAQLDKSGLPSDRFFAERPEGSVSTLKIQRTQQEDSAVYLCASQGPNPGWRRYTEAFFGQGTRLTVV.

Concerning this clonotype: This may stem from a read error, because a much larger clone lies one nucleotide away. This sequence joins TRBV20-1 and TRBJ2-7; D remains ambiguous. The germline V and J ends were trimmed by 5 bases and 6 bases, with 23 bases remaining between them. The CDR3 spans 15 residues. Germline lookup yields CDR1 DFQATT and CDR2 SNEGSKA (reference sequence). CDR3 sequence: CSAPRASFDYTEQYF. The CDR3 region has the DNA TGCAGTGCTCCTCGCGCTAGTTTTGATTATACCGAGCAGTACTTC.

The V call is TRBV19, the J call TRBJ2-5; 10 bases line up with TRBD2. Germline V gene data show CDR1 as LNHDA and CDR2 as SQIVND (reference sequence). With 7 bases clipped from V and 1 base from J, the junction kept 6 bases outside the gene matches. The CDR3 spans 15 residues. CDR3 DNA: TGTGCCAGTATGGCCCTAGCGGGGGCCCAAGAGACCCAGTACTTC. Translated: CASMALAGAQETQYF. The full variable domain, its missing parts supplied by reference TRBV19 and TRBJ2-5, is DGGITQSPKYLFRKEGQNVTLSCEQNLNHDAMYWYRQDPGQGLRLIYYSQIVNDFQKGDIAEGYSVSREKKESFPLTVTSAQKNPTAFYLCASMALAGAQETQYFGPGTRLLVL.

This chain links TRBV12-3 or TRBV12-4 with TRBJ2-5; 10 positions agree with TRBD2. Losses at the gene ends were 6 bases for V and 5 bases for J; bases not matched to a gene: 6. The CDR3 spans 14 residues. The CDR3 DNA sequence: TGTGCCAGCAGCCTTAGCGGGGGGATGGAGACCCAGTACTTC. It is translated as CASSLSGGMETQYF.

This clonotype was observed at least ten times. V is TRBV5-1 and J is TRBJ1-6; D not resolved. Trimming took 1 base from V and 8 from J, leaving 7 bases between them. From germline, CDR1 is SGHRS and CDR2 YFSETQ. This CDR3 spans 13 amino acids. In DNA, the CDR3 is TGCGCCAGCAGCTTGTCCTTGGATTCACCCCTCCACTTT. Residues: CASSLSLDSPLHF.

This chain uses TRBV20-1 with TRBJ2-4; D remains unclear. From germline, CDR1 is DFQATT and CDR2 SNEGSKA (reference sequence). CDR3 size: 13 residues. CDR3 amino acids: CTGLDSAKNIQYF. The CDR3 DNA is TGCACCGGCTTAGACTCCGCCAAAAACATTCAGTACTTC.

This rearrangement joins TRBV6-1 to TRBJ2-1; TRBD1 agrees at 7 bases. CDR1 MNHNS and CDR2 SASEGT come from the germline V gene. V was pared by 4 bases and J by 5 bases, with 14 bases of the junction left unmatched. The CDR3 sequence is 17 residues long. CDR3 loop: CASSGIWDSNVHNEQFF. The CDR3 nucleotides are TGTGCCAGCAGTGGGATATGGGACAGCAACGTACACAATGAGCAGTTCTTC.

The chain has TRBV29-1 and TRBJ1-1; the D gene is possibly TRBD1 (5 bases). The V gene's germline CDR1 is SQVTM and CDR2 ANQGSEA. The V gene lost 5 bases and the J gene lost 8 bases, with 9 bases spanning the gap. The CDR3 is made up of 10 amino acids. This chain's CDR3 is CSVHRGEAFF. The CDR3 region has the DNA TGCAGCGTTCACCGGGGGGAAGCTTTCTTT.